This T cell receptor beta chain emerged from a study of control samples from healthy donors and cancer patients. The method was immunoSEQ multiplex PCR; TCRdb's version includes in-frame clones alone and lacks a portion of them. In the table there are about 170,000 clones, 94% of which are singletons. Germline assignment: CDR1 LNHDA and CDR2 SQIVND (reference sequence). CDR3 length: 14 amino acids. Trimming shortened V by 8 bases and J by 0 bases, and 11 bases separated the two germline ends. This clone has ten or more counts. Sequencing was done on a sample of blood. This receptor was taken from a woman between 18 and 29 years old in good health. V and J are TRBV19 and TRBJ1-3, with D possibly matching TRBD1 (6 bases). The CDR3 loop reads CASVDRNSGNTIYF. In DNA form, the CDR3 reads TGTGCCAGTGTCGACAGGAACTCTGGAAACACCATATATTTT.